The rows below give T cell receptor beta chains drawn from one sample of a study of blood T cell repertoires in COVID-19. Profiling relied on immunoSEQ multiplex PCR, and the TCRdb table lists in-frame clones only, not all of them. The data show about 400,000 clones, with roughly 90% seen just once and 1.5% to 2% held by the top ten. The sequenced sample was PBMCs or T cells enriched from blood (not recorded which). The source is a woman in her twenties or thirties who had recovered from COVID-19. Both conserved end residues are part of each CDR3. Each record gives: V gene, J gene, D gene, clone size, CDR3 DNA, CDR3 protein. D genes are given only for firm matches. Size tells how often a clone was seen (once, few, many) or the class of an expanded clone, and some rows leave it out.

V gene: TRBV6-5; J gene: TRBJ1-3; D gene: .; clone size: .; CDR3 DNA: TGTGCCAGCAGTTACTCAGGCAGGCCCTCTGGAAACACCATATATTTT; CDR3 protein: CASSYSGRPSGNTIYF
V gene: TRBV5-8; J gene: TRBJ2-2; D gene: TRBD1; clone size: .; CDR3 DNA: TGTGCCAGCAGCTCCGGGACAGGGGGCCGAGTCACCGGGGAGCTGTTTTTT; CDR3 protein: CASSSGTGGRVTGELFF
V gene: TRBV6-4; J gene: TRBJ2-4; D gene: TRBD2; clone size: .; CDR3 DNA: TGTGCCAGCAGTGACTCGGCGGGGGAAACGAACATTCAGTACTTC; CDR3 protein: CASSDSAGETNIQYF
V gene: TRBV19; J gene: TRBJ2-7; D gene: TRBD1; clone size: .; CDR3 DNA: TGTGCCAGTAGCTGGACAGGGACGGTCAACGAGCAGTACTTC; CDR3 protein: CASSWTGTVNEQYF
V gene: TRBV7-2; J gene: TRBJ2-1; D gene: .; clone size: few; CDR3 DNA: TGTGCCAGCAGCTCCCCCCCATACAATGAGCAGTTCTTC; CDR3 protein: CASSSPPYNEQFF
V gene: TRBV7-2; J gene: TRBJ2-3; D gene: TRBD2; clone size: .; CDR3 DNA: TGTGCCAGCAGCTGGACCCGGGGGGGCCGAGCAGATACGCAGTATTTT; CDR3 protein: CASSWTRGGRADTQYF
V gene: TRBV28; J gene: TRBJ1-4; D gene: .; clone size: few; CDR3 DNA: TGTGCCAGCAGTCCACTGACAGGAGCTAATGAAAAACTGTTTTTT; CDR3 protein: CASSPLTGANEKLFF
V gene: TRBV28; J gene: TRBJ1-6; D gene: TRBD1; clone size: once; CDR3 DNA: TGTGCCAGCAGTCCGCGGACAGGGTTGAATTCACCCCTCCACTTT; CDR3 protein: CASSPRTGLNSPLHF
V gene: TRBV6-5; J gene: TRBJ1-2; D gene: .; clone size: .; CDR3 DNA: TGTGCCAGGGGAGAGGGCCCCGGCTACACCTTC; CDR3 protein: CARGEGPGYTF
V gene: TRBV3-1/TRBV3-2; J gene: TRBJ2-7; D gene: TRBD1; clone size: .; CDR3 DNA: TGTGCCAGCAGCCAAGAAGGGACAGGGTTGCCTGGGCAGTACTTC; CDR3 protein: CASSQEGTGLPGQYF
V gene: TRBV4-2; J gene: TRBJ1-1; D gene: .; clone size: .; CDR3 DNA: TGTGCCAGCAGCCAAGTAGGCAGGGTTTTTGGTGAAGCTTTCTTT; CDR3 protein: CASSQVGRVFGEAFF
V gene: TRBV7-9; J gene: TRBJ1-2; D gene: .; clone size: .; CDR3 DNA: TGTGCCAGCAGCTTAGGGGGAGGGCAAGGCTACACCTTC; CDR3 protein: CASSLGGGQGYTF
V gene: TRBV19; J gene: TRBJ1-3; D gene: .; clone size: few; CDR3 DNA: TGTGCCAGTAGCCGAGTCGGGGGACTCTCTGGAAACACCATATATTTT; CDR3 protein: CASSRVGGLSGNTIYF
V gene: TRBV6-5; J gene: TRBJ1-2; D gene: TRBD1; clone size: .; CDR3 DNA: TGTGCCAGCAGTTACTCGGCAGGGGGTGGCTACACCTTC; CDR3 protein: CASSYSAGGGYTF
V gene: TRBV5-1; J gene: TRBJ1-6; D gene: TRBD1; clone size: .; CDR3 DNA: TGCGCCAGCAGCCTAGGACAGGAGGTTAATTCACCCCTCCACTTT; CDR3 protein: CASSLGQEVNSPLHF
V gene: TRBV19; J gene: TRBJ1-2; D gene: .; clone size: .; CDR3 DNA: TGTGCCAGTAAGGCGGCAGGGCTGATCTATGGCTACACCTTC; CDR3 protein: CASKAAGLIYGYTF
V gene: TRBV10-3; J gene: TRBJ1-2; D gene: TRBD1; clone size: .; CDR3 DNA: TGTGCCATCAACGCCCGGGACAGGGAATTAGATGGCTACACCTTC; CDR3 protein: CAINARDRELDGYTF
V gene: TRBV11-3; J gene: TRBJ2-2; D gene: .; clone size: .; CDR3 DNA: TGTGCCAGCAGCGGGCGGAGGACCGGGGAGCTGTTTTTT; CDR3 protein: CASSGRRTGELFF
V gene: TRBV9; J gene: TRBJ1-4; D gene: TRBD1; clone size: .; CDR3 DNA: TGTGCCAGCAGCCCGTGGACAGGGGAAATAAAAAATGAAAAACTGTTTTTT; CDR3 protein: CASSPWTGEIKNEKLFF
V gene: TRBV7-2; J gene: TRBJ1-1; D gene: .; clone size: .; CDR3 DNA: TGTGCCAGCAGCTTGACTCGCACTGAAGCTTTCTTT; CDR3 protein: CASSLTRTEAFF
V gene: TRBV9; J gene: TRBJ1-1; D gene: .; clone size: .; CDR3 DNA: TGTGCCAGCAGCCCTCTCAACTGGGGAGGCGCTGAAGCTTTCTTT; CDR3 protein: CASSPLNWGGAEAFF
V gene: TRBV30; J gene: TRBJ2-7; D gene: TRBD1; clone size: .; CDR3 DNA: TGTGCCTGGAGTGACTCCGGGACAGGGATTTACGAGCAGTACTTC; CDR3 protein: CAWSDSGTGIYEQYF
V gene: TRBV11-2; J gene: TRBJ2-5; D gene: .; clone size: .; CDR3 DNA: TGTGCCAGCAGCTTAGATAAAGCGGGTCAACAAGAGACCCAGTACTTC; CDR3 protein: CASSLDKAGQQETQYF
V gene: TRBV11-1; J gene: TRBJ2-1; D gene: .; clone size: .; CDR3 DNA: TGTGCCAGCAGCTTAGAGCGCCTGGGCAATGAGCAGTTCTTC; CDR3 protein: CASSLERLGNEQFF
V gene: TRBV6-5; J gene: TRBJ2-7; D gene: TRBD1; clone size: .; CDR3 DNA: TGTGCCAGCAGTTATAGACAGGGGGTGCAGTACTTC; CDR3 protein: CASSYRQGVQYF
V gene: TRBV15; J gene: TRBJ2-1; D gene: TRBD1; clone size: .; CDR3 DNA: TGTGCCACCAGTTCACAGGGGGGCAACTACAATGAGCAGTTCTTC; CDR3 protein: CATSSQGGNYNEQFF
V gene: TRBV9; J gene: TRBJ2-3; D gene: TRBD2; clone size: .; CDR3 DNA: TGTGCCAGCGCCGGGGCGGGGGGGCGATTAGATACGCAGTATTTT; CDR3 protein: CASAGAGGRLDTQYF
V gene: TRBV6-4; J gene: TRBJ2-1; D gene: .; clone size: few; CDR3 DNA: TGTGCCAGCAGTGCCCAGGGTACAGATGAGCAGTTCTTC; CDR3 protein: CASSAQGTDEQFF
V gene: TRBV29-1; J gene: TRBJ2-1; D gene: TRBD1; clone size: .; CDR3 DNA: TGCAGCGTAACGACAGGGATGGGGCCCAATGAGCAGTTCTTC; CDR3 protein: CSVTTGMGPNEQFF
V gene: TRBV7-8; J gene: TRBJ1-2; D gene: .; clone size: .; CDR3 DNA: TGTGCCAGCAGCTTAGCCGGGGGACCGCAGGGCTACACCTTC; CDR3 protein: CASSLAGGPQGYTF
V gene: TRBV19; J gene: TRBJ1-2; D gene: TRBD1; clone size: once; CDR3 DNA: TGTGCCAGTAGTATAAACGGGGACAGGGGGCGCGGTGGCTACACCTTC; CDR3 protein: CASSINGDRGRGGYTF
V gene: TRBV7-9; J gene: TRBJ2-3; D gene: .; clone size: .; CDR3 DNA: TGTGCCAGCAGCCCTCTACTAAGCACAGATACGCAGTATTTT; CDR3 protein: CASSPLLSTDTQYF
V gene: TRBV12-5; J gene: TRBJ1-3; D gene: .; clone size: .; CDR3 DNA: TGTGCTAGTGGTTTGGCCTCAGGAACAGACTCTGGAAACACCATATATTTT; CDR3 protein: CASGLASGTDSGNTIYF
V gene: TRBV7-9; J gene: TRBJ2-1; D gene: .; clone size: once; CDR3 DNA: TGTGCCAGCAGTCTTATCTCCTACAATGAGCAGTTCTTC; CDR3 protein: CASSLISYNEQFF
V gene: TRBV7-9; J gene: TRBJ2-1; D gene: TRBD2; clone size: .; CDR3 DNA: TGTGCCAGCAGCTTAGGTCTAGCGGGATACAATGAGCAGTTCTTC; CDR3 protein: CASSLGLAGYNEQFF
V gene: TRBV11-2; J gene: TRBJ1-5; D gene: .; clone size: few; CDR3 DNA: TGTGCCAGCAGCCCCGGGGGGGGTGATCAGCCCCAGCATTTT; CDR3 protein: CASSPGGGDQPQHF
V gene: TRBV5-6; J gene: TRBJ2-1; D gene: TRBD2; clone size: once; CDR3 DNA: TGTGCCAGCAGCTTGGGGGGACTAGCGGGACTCTACAATGAGCAGTTCTTC; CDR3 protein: CASSLGGLAGLYNEQFF
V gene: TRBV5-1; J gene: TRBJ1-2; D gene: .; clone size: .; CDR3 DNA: TGCGCCAGCAGCCCCCCGGGAAGGGATGGCTATGGCTACACCTTC; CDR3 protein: CASSPPGRDGYGYTF
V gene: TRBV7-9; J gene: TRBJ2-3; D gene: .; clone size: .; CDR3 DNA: TGTGCCAGCAGCTTAATCCGGGGGGCCACAGATACGCAGTATTTT; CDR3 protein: CASSLIRGATDTQYF
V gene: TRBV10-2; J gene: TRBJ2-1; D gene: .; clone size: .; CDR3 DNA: TGCGCCAGCAGTGGCGGGCTCAATGAGCAGTTCTTC; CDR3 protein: CASSGGLNEQFF
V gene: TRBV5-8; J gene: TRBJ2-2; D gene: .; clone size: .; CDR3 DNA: TGTGCCAGCAGCCACAGGACCGGGGAGCTGTTTTTT; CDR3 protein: CASSHRTGELFF
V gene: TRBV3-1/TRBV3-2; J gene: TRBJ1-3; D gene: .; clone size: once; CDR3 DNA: TGTGCCAGCAGCCCCACAGGGAGCTCTGGAAACACCATATATTTT; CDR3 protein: CASSPTGSSGNTIYF
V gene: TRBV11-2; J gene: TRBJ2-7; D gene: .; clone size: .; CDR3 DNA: TGTGCCAGCAGCTCAAATCCGGGACTGGGACCCTACGAGCAGTACTTC; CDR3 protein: CASSSNPGLGPYEQYF
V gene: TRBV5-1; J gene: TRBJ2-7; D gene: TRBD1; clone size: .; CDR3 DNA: TGCGCCAGCAGCCCAGGACAGGCGAACAAATACGAGCAGTACTTC; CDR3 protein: CASSPGQANKYEQYF
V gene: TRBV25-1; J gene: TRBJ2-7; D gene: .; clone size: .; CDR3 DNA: TGTGCCAGCAGTGAGGGGCGGAGTGGATCCTACGAGCAGTACTTC; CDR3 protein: CASSEGRSGSYEQYF
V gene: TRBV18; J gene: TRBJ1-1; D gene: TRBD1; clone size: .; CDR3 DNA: TGTGCCAGCTCACCACTCAGGGGCAGGGGGGACACTGAAGCTTTCTTT; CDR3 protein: CASSPLRGRGDTEAFF
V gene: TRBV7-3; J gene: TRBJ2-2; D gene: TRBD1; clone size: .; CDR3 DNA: TGTGCCAGCAGCTTAACTCGCAGGGGGCCCGACACCGGGGAGCTGTTTTTT; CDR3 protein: CASSLTRRGPDTGELFF
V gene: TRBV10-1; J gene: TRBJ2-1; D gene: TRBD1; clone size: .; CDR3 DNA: TGCGCCAGCAGCCTCAGGACAGGGGGCGATGAGCAGTTCTTC; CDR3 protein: CASSLRTGGDEQFF
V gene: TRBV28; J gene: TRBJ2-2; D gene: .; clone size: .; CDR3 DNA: TGTGCCAGCAGTTTACCCGGGGTCACCGGGGAGCTGTTTTTT; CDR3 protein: CASSLPGVTGELFF